Below are 29 T cell receptor beta chains sequenced from a single sample in a study of cytomegalovirus exposure and HLA in healthy donors. Primers included in the PCR were 60 Vbeta and 13 Jbeta primers. Profiling relied on immunoSEQ multiplex PCR, and the TCRdb table lists in-frame clones only, not all of them. In the table there are about 200,000 clones, around 80% of which are singletons. Material for sequencing was PBMCs. The receptor source for this set is a man over 45 in good health and CMV-seronegative.

About this clone: The sample holds other DNA sequences that translate to the same CDR3. The chain couples TRBV7-9 to TRBJ2-5; 8 bases align to TRBD1. Trimming took 6 bases from V and 4 from J; bases not matched to a gene: 10. The germline gives CDR1 SEHNR, CDR2 FQNEAQ (reference sequence). CDR3 length: 15 amino acids. CDR3 residues: CASRPQAGGGETQYF. CDR3 in DNA: TGTGCCAGCAGACCTCAGGCAGGGGGCGGAGAGACCCAGTACTTC.

In its sample, this clone was seen a few times. The chain is built from TRBV9 and TRBJ1-1; TRBD1 matches at 8 bases. Trimming took 0 bases from V and 9 from J; bases not matched to a gene: 7. CDR3 length equals 14 residues. Germline values: CDR1 SGDLS, CDR2 YYNGEE. CDR3 coding DNA: TGTGCCAGCAGCGTAGACTCCACAGGGGGGAAAGCTTTCTTT. This codes for CASSVDSTGGKAFF.

The table lists this clone with a count of one. V is TRBV6-4 and J is TRBJ2-1, with D maybe TRBD1 (6 bases). The length of the CDR3 is 15 residues. V lost 0 bases and J 2 bases, leaving 8 bases between the germline ends. Germline V gene sequence: CDR1 MRHNA, CDR2 SNTAGT. CDR3 DNA: TGTGCCAGCAGTGACTCGACAGGCCCCTACAATGAGCAGTTCTTC. Translation: CASSDSTGPYNEQFF.

This clone was counted only a few times. The chain links TRBV19 to TRBJ1-5, with 9 bases matching TRBD1. Looked up from germline, CDR1 is LNHDA and CDR2 is SQIVND (reference sequence). Trimming took 5 bases from V and 1 from J; bases not matched to a gene: 0. CDR3 size: 14 residues. The CDR3: CASSGTGSNQPQHF. CDR3 nucleotides: TGTGCCAGTAGTGGGACAGGGAGCAATCAGCCCCAGCATTTT.

The gene calls are TRBV6-1 and TRBJ2-7, with D unresolved. The V and J ends lost 6 bases and 3 bases respectively, with 15 bases between them. The CDR3 totals 14 residues. Germline CDR1 and CDR2: MNHNS and SASEGT. CDR3 DNA sequence: TGTGCCAGCAGGAGCCCGGTCGGGTTCTACGAGCAGTACTTC. Its translation is CASRSPVGFYEQYF.

To note about this clone: Other DNA sequences in the sample encode the same CDR3. The J gene is TRBJ1-2, the V gene TRBV27; unclear D gene. The germline V gene encodes CDR1 MNHEY and CDR2 SMNVEV (reference sequence). The CDR3 runs 13 residues. Between the trimmed V and J ends, which lost 2 bases and 2 bases, there was a span of 6 bases. The CDR3: CASSLTANYGYTF. The DNA of the CDR3 is TGTGCCAGCAGTTTAACAGCCAACTATGGCTACACCTTC.

CDR3 in DNA: TGTGCCACCAGCAGGAGAGGGGGTAATCAGCCCCAGCATTTT. This sequence encodes CATSRRGGNQPQHF. The chain is built from TRBV15 and TRBJ1-5; D might be TRBD1 (6 bases). The V and J ends lost 3 bases and 4 bases respectively, with 10 bases between them. Germline values: CDR1 LNHNV, CDR2 YYDKDF (reference sequence). There are 14 residues in the CDR3.

The V and J genes are TRBV29-1 and TRBJ2-1, with D possibly being TRBD2 (5 bases). The germline gives CDR1 SQVTM, CDR2 ANQGSEA. V lost 7 bases to trimming and J lost 3 bases, with 28 bases between them. The CDR3 loop spans 18 amino acids. The CDR3 DNA follows: TGCAGCGCCTCTAGGGAGCGACACCCTACGACCCACTACAATGAGCAGTTCTTC. It specifies CSASRERHPTTHYNEQFF.

V is TRBV5-1 and J is TRBJ1-4; tentatively, D is TRBD1 (5 bases). Germline values: CDR1 SGHRS, CDR2 YFSETQ. The ends were cut back, 0 bases at V and 7 bases at J, with 13 bases in the middle. The CDR3 covers 15 residues. The CDR3 DNA follows: TGCGCCAGCAGCTTGGTCCCAGGGATAATTGAAAAACTGTTTTTT. Its protein is CASSLVPGIIEKLFF.

Only a few counts were recorded for this clone. This chain uses TRBV9 with TRBJ2-3; weak D call: TRBD2 (6 bases). The V gene's germline CDR1 is SGDLS and CDR2 YYNGEE. V lost 0 bases and J 4 bases, leaving 15 bases between the germline ends. The CDR3 has 16 residues. In DNA, the CDR3 is TGTGCCAGCAGCGTAGCTGCGGGGACCGGGTCAGATACGCAGTATTTT. Translating gives CASSVAAGTGSDTQYF.

The chain combines TRBV2 with TRBJ1-2; D unclear. The germline V gene has CDR1 SNHLY and CDR2 FYNNEI. The CDR3 contains 18 residues. V lost 1 base to trimming and J lost 6 bases, with 24 bases between them. Here the CDR3 DNA reads TGTGCCAGCAGTGAAGGACCCTCAGGAAAACCTACGCGTAATGGCTACACCTTC. This gives the protein CASSEGPSGKPTRNGYTF.

The CDR3 spells CASSSYTGELFF. The CDR3 nucleotides read TGTGCCAGCTCATCGTACACCGGGGAGCTGTTTTTT. V gene TRBV18 combines with J gene TRBJ2-2; the D is unclear. CDR3 size: 12 residues. CDR1 is KGHSH and CDR2 is LQKENI in the germline V gene. Trimming cost V 5 bases and J 3 bases, with 4 bases left between them.

The chain links TRBV5-4 to TRBJ1-5; possible D gene TRBD1, 5 bases. V lost 2 bases, J lost 6 bases, and 9 bases lay in between. Germline CDR1 SGHNT, CDR2 YYREEE (reference sequence). The CDR3 is made up of 13 amino acids. The CDR3 coding sequence is TGTGCCAGCAGCTTTCAGGGAGGTCAGCCCCAGCATTTT. This translates into CASSFQGGQPQHF.

This clone was recorded a few times. The chain combines TRBV5-1 with TRBJ2-1; 8 nucleotides match TRBD2. The CDR3 length is 13 residues. Germline values: CDR1 SGHRS, CDR2 YFSETQ. V gave up 7 bases and J gave up 5 bases; unmatched junction bases: 5. CDR3 amino acids: CASWAGGNNEQFF. CDR3 in DNA: TGCGCCAGCTGGGCGGGGGGAAACAATGAGCAGTTCTTC.

This rearrangement joins TRBV6-5 to TRBJ1-1, with TRBD1 matching over 7 bases. CDR3 length: 14 residues. Germline CDR1 is MNHEY and CDR2 is SVGAGI. Unmatched junction bases numbered 5, after V lost 0 bases and J lost 7 bases. CDR3 coding DNA: TGTGCCAGCAGTTACTCAGGGGGCGGGATTGAAGCTTTCTTT. This encodes CASSYSGGGIEAFF.

The chain links TRBV5-1 to TRBJ2-4; 7 positions agree with TRBD1. V lost 1 base and J lost 9; bases outside the gene matches: 10. Germline loops: CDR1 SGHRS, CDR2 YFSETQ. The CDR3 spans 15 residues. The CDR3 is CASSLTGDSEGIQYF. The CDR3 DNA follows: TGCGCCAGCAGCTTGACAGGGGATAGTGAAGGCATTCAGTACTTC.

This chain uses TRBV5-1 with TRBJ1-4; 8 positions match TRBD1. The junction had 9 bases not matched to a gene; V was cut back by 7 bases and J by 7 bases. The CDR3 runs 14 residues. Germline V lookup: CDR1 SGHRS, CDR2 YFSETQ. The CDR3 here is CASASGTGPEKLFF. DNA of the CDR3: TGCGCCAGCGCCTCCGGGACAGGTCCTGAAAAACTGTTTTTT.

The chain links TRBV7-3 to TRBJ2-1; TRBD2 agrees at 10 bases. There are 15 residues in the CDR3. Germline V gene sequence: CDR1 SGHTA, CDR2 FQGTGA. V lost 5 bases and J lost 7; bases outside the gene matches: 8. CDR3 loop: CASSTPAGGSNEQFF. The CDR3 DNA reads TGTGCCAGCAGCACTCCAGCGGGAGGGTCAAATGAGCAGTTCTTC.

The V call is TRBV6-5, the J call TRBJ1-2; D is undetermined. The V gene lost 6 bases and the J gene lost 8 bases, with 13 bases spanning the gap. This CDR3 has 12 amino acids. Germline lookup yields CDR1 MNHEY and CDR2 SVGAGI. DNA of the CDR3: TGTGCCAGCAGCGGGAGGGATCCGGGCTACACCTTC. This encodes CASSGRDPGYTF.

This sequence joins TRBV9 and TRBJ2-7; TRBD1 matches 9 bases. This CDR3 spans 17 amino acids. V lost 4 bases and J lost 6; bases outside the gene matches: 17. CDR1 and CDR2 (germline): SGDLS, YYNGEE. Here the CDR3 DNA reads TGTGCCAGCAGCCGCATGGGACAGGGAAGTGGGGTCTCCGAGCAGTACTTC. Its translation is CASSRMGQGSGVSEQYF.

In this sample, this clone turned up once. V and J are TRBV11-3 and TRBJ2-3, with TRBD2 matching 7 bases. Germline trimming cut 5 bases from V and 6 bases from J; bases unmatched to any gene: 8. This CDR3 contains 14 residues. CDR1 SGHNT and CDR2 YENEEA come from the germline V gene. CDR3 loop: CASSPVSGMDTQYF. CDR3 sequence (DNA): TGTGCCAGCAGCCCCGTCAGCGGGATGGATACGCAGTATTTT.

This clone has a single count. The chain uses TRBV19 and TRBJ2-7; D is possibly TRBD1 (6 bases). Trimming removed 4 bases from V and 6 bases from J, with 19 bases in between. The CDR3 spans 15 residues. From germline, CDR1 is LNHDA and CDR2 SQIVND (reference sequence). The CDR3 here is CASSSTGTGLSEQYF. The CDR3, as DNA: TGTGCCAGTAGTAGCACAGGGACGGGGTTGAGCGAGCAGTACTTC.

Only one count was recorded for this clone. The V call is TRBV7-6, the J call TRBJ2-1; possible D gene TRBD1, 6 bases. This CDR3 has 15 amino acids. Deletions cut 1 base from V and 9 bases from J, with 16 bases between. The germline CDR1 and CDR2 sequences are SGHVS and FNYEAQ. Here the CDR3 reads CASSLGGAGVAEQFF. The CDR3, as DNA: TGTGCCAGCAGCTTAGGGGGTGCAGGGGTGGCTGAGCAGTTCTTC.

The chain couples TRBV18 to TRBJ1-4, with 7 bases matching TRBD1. The CDR3 spans 15 residues. CDR1 and CDR2 from the germline V gene are KGHSH and LQKENI. V shed 4 bases and J 3 bases; nucleotides not matched to a gene: 5. CDR3 bases: TGTGCCAGCTCACTGGTCCAGGGGGCTAATGAAAAACTGTTTTTT. It translates to CASSLVQGANEKLFF.

J is TRBJ1-1 and V is TRBV7-9; tentatively, D is TRBD1 (5 bases). Germline V CDR1 and CDR2: SEHNR, FQNEAQ (reference sequence). This CDR3 is 15 amino acids long. Trimming cost V 1 base and J 4 bases, with 13 bases left between them. CDR3 protein: CASSLVGGIGTEAFF. CDR3 nucleotides: TGTGCCAGCAGCTTAGTGGGGGGGATTGGCACTGAAGCTTTCTTT.

The gene calls are TRBV2 and TRBJ2-3; D gene uncertain. The germline gives CDR1 SNHLY, CDR2 FYNNEI. V lost 4 bases, J lost 0 bases, and 8 bases lay in between. CDR3 length: 14 amino acids. The DNA for the CDR3 is TGTGCCAGCAGTGTCTCGTCTAGCACAGATACGCAGTATTTT. It codes for CASSVSSSTDTQYF.

The V gene is TRBV30, the J gene TRBJ2-1; tentatively, D is TRBD2 (5 bases). Germline loops: CDR1 GTSNPN, CDR2 SVGIG (reference sequence). This CDR3 contains 11 residues. V lost 1 base and J 9 bases, leaving 7 bases between the germline ends. The CDR3 region has the DNA TGTGCCTGGAGTGAACTAGTTGAGCAGTTCTTC. Its translation: CAWSELVEQFF.

Only one count was recorded for this clone. This CDR3 is CASSYGQGDEQYF. The CDR3 nucleotides are TGTGCCAGCAGTTACGGACAGGGGGACGAGCAGTACTTC. V and J are TRBV6-5 and TRBJ2-7; 10 bases are shared with TRBD1. The CDR3 covers 13 residues. V dropped 2 bases and J dropped 5; count of bases not matched to a gene: 0. The V gene's germline CDR1 is MNHEY and CDR2 SVGAGI.

V usage is TRBV28 and J usage is TRBJ1-2; D is uncertain. The ends were cut back, 3 bases at V and 10 bases at J, with 24 bases in the middle. This CDR3 has 16 residues. CDR1 MDHEN and CDR2 SYDVKM come from the germline V gene. CDR3 sequence (DNA): TGTGCCAGCAGTTTGTCCCACTCCGTGGGAGGTAAGGTCTACACCTTC. Amino acids: CASSLSHSVGGKVYTF.